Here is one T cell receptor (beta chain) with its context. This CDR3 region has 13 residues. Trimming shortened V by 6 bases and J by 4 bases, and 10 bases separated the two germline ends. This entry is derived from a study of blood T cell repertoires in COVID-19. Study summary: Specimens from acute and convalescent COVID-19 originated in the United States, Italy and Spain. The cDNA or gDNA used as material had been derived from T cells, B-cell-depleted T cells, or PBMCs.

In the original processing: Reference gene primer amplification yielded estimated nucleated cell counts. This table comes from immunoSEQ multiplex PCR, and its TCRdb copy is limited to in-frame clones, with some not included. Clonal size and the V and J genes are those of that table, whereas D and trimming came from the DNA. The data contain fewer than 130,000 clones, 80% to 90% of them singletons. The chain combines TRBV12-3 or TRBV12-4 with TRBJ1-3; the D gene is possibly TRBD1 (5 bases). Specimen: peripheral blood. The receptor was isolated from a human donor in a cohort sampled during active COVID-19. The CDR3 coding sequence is TGTGCCAGCAGGCAGGGCCCCGGAAACACCATATATTTT. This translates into CASRQGPGNTIYF.